This passage covers 20 T cell receptor beta chains from one sample sequenced in a study of Graves' ophthalmopathy and Graves' hyperthyroidism. The authors amplified TCR beta CDR3 regions from RNA transcripts. HTBI primers primed a first-round RT-PCR, and a second-round multiplex PCR followed. A single record per CDR3 protein comes from TCRdb applying MiXCR to the multiplex PCR reads. The data contain roughly 500,000 distinct CDR3 sequences, approximately 14% of them singletons. The specimen was blood. These receptors were taken from a woman aged 25-40 years with Graves' ophthalmopathy.

This clonotype was seen at least ten times. The chain joins TRBV30 to TRBJ2-5; D is undetermined. V lost 1 base and J 5 bases, leaving 8 bases between the germline ends. Germline CDR1 reads GTSNPN; CDR2 reads SVGIG (reference sequence). The length of the CDR3 is 12 residues. The CDR3 nucleotides are TGTGCCTGGAGTGATGGGGTGGAGACCCAGTACTTC. Protein product: CAWSDGVETQYF.

This clonotype was seen repeatedly, ten times or more. The gene calls are TRBV14 and TRBJ1-5, with TRBD1 matching over 7 bases. The trim removed 4 bases at V and 8 bases at J, leaving 8 bases unmatched. Germline V gene lookup returns CDR1 SGHDN and CDR2 FVKESK. This CDR3 comprises 14 residues. The CDR3 sequence: CASSLDRDNEPQHF. The CDR3 DNA sequence: TGTGCCAGCAGCCTAGACAGGGATAACGAGCCCCAGCATTTT.

This clonotype has at least ten counts. The rearrangement uses TRBV29-1 and TRBJ2-2, with 14 bases identical to TRBD2. Germline V lookup: CDR1 SQVTM, CDR2 ANQGSEA. The V segment lost 5 bases and the J segment 5 bases; nucleotides outside the gene matches: 7. The CDR3 is 16 residues long. The CDR3 DNA reads as TGCAGCGTTCCGGGACTAGCGGGAGACGGGACCGGGGAGCTGTTTTTT. As protein: CSVPGLAGDGTGELFF.

The chain combines TRBV6-5 with TRBJ1-6; 8 bases are shared with TRBD1. CDR1 is MNHEY, CDR2 SVGAGI, per germline. V dropped 4 bases and J dropped 4; count of bases not matched to a gene: 9. The CDR3 runs 17 residues. The CDR3 here is CASSSIDRGLYNSPLHF. The CDR3 DNA reads as TGTGCCAGCAGTTCAATCGACAGGGGTCTTTATAATTCACCCCTCCACTTT.

This clonotype was found many times. This chain joins TRBV7-2 and TRBJ1-1; D not resolved. CDR1 SGHTA and CDR2 FQGNSA come from the germline V gene. V was cut by 5 bases and J by 6 bases, with 10 bases left in between. There are 12 residues in the CDR3. In DNA form, the CDR3 reads TGTGCCAGCAGCCCCACGACGGCTGAAGCTTTCTTT. It specifies CASSPTTAEAFF.

This clonotype was observed many times. The chain links TRBV6-5 to TRBJ1-5, with 7 bases lining up with TRBD1. J lost 3 bases, V lost 0 bases, and 2 bases had no gene match. This CDR3 comprises 15 residues. Looked up from germline, CDR1 is MNHEY and CDR2 is SVGAGI. The CDR3 DNA reads TGTGCCAGCAGTTACTCGGACAGGATCAATCAGCCCCAGCATTTT. It encodes CASSYSDRINQPQHF.

Concerning this clonotype itself: A junction boundary mismatches the germline segment, possibly from a read error. The genes are TRBV2 and TRBJ2-2; weak D call: TRBD2 (5 bases). The CDR3 runs to 14 residues. Germline V lookup: CDR1 SNHLY, CDR2 FYNNEI. The CDR3: CASSLRANSGDLFF. CDR3 nucleotides: TGTGCCAGCAGTCTCAGAGCTAACTCCGGGGATCTGTTTTTT.

This clonotype was seen repeatedly, ten times or more. J is TRBJ2-2 and V is TRBV11-1; perhaps TRBD2 as D (5 bases). The CDR3 covers 16 residues. The germline CDR1 and CDR2 sequences are SGHAT and FQDESV (reference sequence). V was pared by 2 bases and J by 0 bases, with 10 bases between. CDR3 region: CASSLRRAANTGELFF. The CDR3 nucleotides read TGTGCCAGCAGCTTACGGCGGGCTGCGAACACCGGGGAGCTGTTTTTT.

Comment on this clonotype: One junction end disagrees with the germline gene, perhaps due to a read error. CDR3 amino acids: CASSFGRSEAFF. The CDR3 DNA reads TGTGCCAGCAGCTTTGGACGGTCTGAAGCTTTCTTT. V is TRBV5-3 and J is TRBJ1-1; D is unclear. TRBV5-3 is labeled an ORF, and its function is uncertain. There are 12 residues in the CDR3.

This clonotype was seen repeatedly, ten times or more. The rearrangement links TRBV6-5 to TRBJ1-1; TRBD1 is a possible D gene (6 bases). The CDR3 has 12 residues. The germline V gene has CDR1 MNHEY and CDR2 SVGAGI. The V end was cut by 4 bases, the J end by 8 bases, with 11 bases between. DNA for the CDR3: TGTGCCAGCAGTTTTAGGGGGACAGAAGCTTTCTTT. This encodes CASSFRGTEAFF.

In this sample, this clonotype turned up many times. The rearrangement links TRBV5-1 to TRBJ2-7; D perhaps matches TRBD1 (6 bases). V lost 3 bases to trimming and J lost 1 base, with 8 bases between them. There are 13 residues in the CDR3. Germline assignment: CDR1 SGHRS and CDR2 YFSETQ. The CDR3 sequence is CASSWDKSYEQYF. CDR3 coding DNA: TGCGCCAGCAGCTGGGACAAATCCTACGAGCAGTACTTC.

In this sample, this clonotype turned up many times. The chain combines TRBV6-2 or TRBV6-3 with TRBJ2-7, with TRBD1 identical over 11 bases. The CDR3 totals 20 residues. Germline V gene data show CDR1 as MNHEY and CDR2 as SVGEGT. V shed 0 bases and J 4 bases; nucleotides not matched to a gene: 17. CDR3 region: CASSYSTGAHGTGGRYEQYF. The CDR3 DNA follows: TGTGCCAGCAGTTACTCGACGGGGGCCCACGGGACAGGGGGAAGATACGAGCAGTACTTC.

This clonotype came up many times. The chain links TRBV4-1 to TRBJ2-7; D call uncertain. Germline values: CDR1 MGHRA, CDR2 YSYEKL. The CDR3 is made up of 14 amino acids. Trimming left V 5 bases short and J 7 bases short, with 18 bases between. The CDR3 DNA reads as TGCGCCAGCAGCAGGTTCCAGGACGTCGGGGAGCAGTACTTC. Encoded protein: CASSRFQDVGEQYF.

This clonotype was seen many times. The gene calls are TRBV11-2 and TRBJ1-2; 7 nucleotides agree with TRBD1. With V trimmed by 0 bases and J by 6 bases, 4 bases remained unmatched. Germline CDR1 and CDR2: SGHAT and FQNNGV. This CDR3 has 14 amino acids. CDR3 sequence (DNA): TGTGCCAGCAGCTTAGAAGCAACAGGGGATGGCTACACCTTC. It translates to CASSLEATGDGYTF. The whole variable domain, filled in from reference TRBV11-2 and TRBJ1-2, reads EAGVAQSPRYKIIEKRQSVAFWCNPISGHATLYWYQQILGQGPKLLIQFQNNGVVDDSQLPKDRFSAERLKGVDSTLKIQPAKLEDSAVYLCASSLEATGDGYTFGSGTRLTVV.

The table lists this clonotype with a few counts. A much larger clonotype is one base distant, so this may be a read error. This chain links TRBV6-8 with TRBJ2-6, with 7 bases lining up with TRBD1. The CDR3 is made up of 18 amino acids. CDR1 and CDR2 from the germline V gene are MNHGY and SAAAGT. In DNA form, the CDR3 reads TGTGCCAGCAGTTACTCGAGGCTTGACAGGGCTGGGGTCAACGTCCTGACTTTC. This translates into CASSYSRLDRAGVNVLTF.

The table lists this clonotype with many counts. The V gene is TRBV19, the J gene TRBJ1-5; D is undetermined. This CDR3 is built from 15 residues. Germline-derived CDR1 and CDR2 are LNHDA and SQIVND (reference sequence). Trimming took off 7 bases at V and 3 bases at J, with 16 bases between the two ends. The DNA for the CDR3 is TGTGCCAGTAATGTTGACGGAACGCACAATCAGCCCCAGCATTTT. Translating it yields CASNVDGTHNQPQHF.

The V gene is TRBV2, the J gene TRBJ2-7, with a tentative D call TRBD1 (6 bases). Trimming removed 2 bases at V and 8 bases at J, with 13 bases between. The CDR3 totals 13 residues. Germline V lookup: CDR1 SNHLY, CDR2 FYNNEI. In DNA, the CDR3 is TGTGCCAGCAGTGAAAACAGGGAATCGAAGCAGTACTTC. It yields the protein CASSENRESKQYF.

The sample holds many counts of this clonotype. The CDR3 DNA follows: TGTGCCAGCAGTTTTTTCGACCTACCCACAGATACGCAGTATTTT. Encoded protein: CASSFFDLPTDTQYF. This sequence joins TRBV12-3 or TRBV12-4 and TRBJ2-3; D gene uncertain. There are 15 residues in the CDR3. Trimming took off 3 bases at V and 2 bases at J, with 12 bases between the two ends.

This clonotype was detected many times. The rearrangement links TRBV10-3 to TRBJ1-1; D might be TRBD1 (6 bases). This CDR3 has 15 amino acids. Trimming took off 4 bases at V and 1 base at J, with 13 bases between the two ends. CDR1 and CDR2 from the germline V gene are ENHRY and SYGVKD. The CDR3 protein is CAISGGQGTNTEAFF. CDR3 bases: TGTGCCATCAGTGGGGGGCAGGGAACGAACACTGAAGCTTTCTTT.

In this sample, this clonotype turned up many times. This chain joins TRBV20-1 and TRBJ2-7, with a tentative D call TRBD2 (6 bases). The CDR3 loop spans 17 amino acids. Germline assignment: CDR1 DFQATT and CDR2 SNEGSKA (reference sequence). V gave up 5 bases and J gave up 4 bases, with 27 bases separating them. CDR3 sequence (DNA): TGCAGTGCTTTTCCAGACCCCGGGACTGGACCAGTGTACGAGCAGTACTTC. Protein sequence: CSAFPDPGTGPVYEQYF.